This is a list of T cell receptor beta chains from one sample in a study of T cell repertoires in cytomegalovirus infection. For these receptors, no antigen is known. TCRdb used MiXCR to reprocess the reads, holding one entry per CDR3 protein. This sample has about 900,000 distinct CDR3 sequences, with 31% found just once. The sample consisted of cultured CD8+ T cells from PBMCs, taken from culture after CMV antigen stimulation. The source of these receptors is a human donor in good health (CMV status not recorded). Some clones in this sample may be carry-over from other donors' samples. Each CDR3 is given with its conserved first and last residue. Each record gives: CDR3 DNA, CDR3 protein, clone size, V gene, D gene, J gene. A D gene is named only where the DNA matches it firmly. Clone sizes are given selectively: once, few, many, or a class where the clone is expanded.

TGTGCCAGCATTGGGGGTGGCTACACCTTC	CASIGGGYTF	NA	TRBV2	NA	TRBJ1-2
TGTGCCAGCAGTCCCTCCACCCGACCCGGGACCGGGGAGCTGTTTTTT	CASSPSTRPGTGELFF	NA	TRBV28	NA	TRBJ2-2
TGTGCCAGCAGTTACCAAGGGGGCGCGGACACTGAAGCTTTCTTT	CASSYQGGADTEAFF	NA	TRBV6-5	TRBD1	TRBJ1-1
TGTGCCAGCAGGGAAGGGACCGCTTACACAGATACGCAGTATTTT	CASREGTAYTDTQYF	NA	TRBV6-1	NA	TRBJ2-3
TGTGCCAGCAGTCCGACGACAGGGACCCAGCCCCAGCATTTT	CASSPTTGTQPQHF	few	TRBV2	TRBD1	TRBJ1-5
TGTGCCAGCAGTCCTCGGACAGGGGATGAGACCCAGTACTTC	CASSPRTGDETQYF	NA	TRBV27	TRBD1	TRBJ2-5
TGTGCCACCAGTGGTCCGACAGACACTGAAGCTTTCTTT	CATSGPTDTEAFF	NA	TRBV24-1	NA	TRBJ1-1
TGTGCCAGCAGTTCCGACGGGACGGCCTTAAGCTCTGGAAACACCATATATTTT	CASSSDGTALSSGNTIYF	few	TRBV28	NA	TRBJ1-3
TGTGCCACCTGGGTGAACACTGAAGCTTTCTTT	CATWVNTEAFF	few	TRBV2	NA	TRBJ1-1
TGTGCCAGCAGCGTAGCTAAAGGACCTAGTCCTGGAAACACCATATATTTT	CASSVAKGPSPGNTIYF	NA	TRBV9	NA	TRBJ1-3